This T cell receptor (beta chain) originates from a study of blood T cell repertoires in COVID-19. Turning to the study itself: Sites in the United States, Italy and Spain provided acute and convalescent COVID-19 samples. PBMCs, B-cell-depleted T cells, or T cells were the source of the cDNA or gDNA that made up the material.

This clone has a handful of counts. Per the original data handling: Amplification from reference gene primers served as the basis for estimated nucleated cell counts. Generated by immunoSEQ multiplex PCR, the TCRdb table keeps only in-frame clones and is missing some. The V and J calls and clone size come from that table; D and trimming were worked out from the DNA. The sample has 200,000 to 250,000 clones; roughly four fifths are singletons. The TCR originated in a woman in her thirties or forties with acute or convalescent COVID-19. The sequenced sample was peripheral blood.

DNA for the CDR3: TGTGCCAGCAGCTTGGTGCCGGCGGGGGTAATCTATCAGCCCCAGCATTTT. Translation gives CASSLVPAGVIYQPQHF. The rearrangement joins TRBV5-6 to TRBJ1-5, with D perhaps matching TRBD1 (5 bases). Germline V gives CDR1 SGHDT, CDR2 YYEEEE. This CDR3 is 17 amino acids long. Trimming cost V 0 bases and J 5 bases, with 18 bases left between them. Full variable domain (rest looked up from reference TRBV5-6 and TRBJ1-5): DAGVTQSPTHLIKTRGQQVTLRCSPKSGHDTVSWYQQALGQGPQFIFQYYEEEERQRGNFPDRFSGHQFPNYSSELNVNALLLGDSALYLCASSLVPAGVIYQPQHFGDGTRLSIL.